Detailed here is one T cell receptor (beta chain). This specimen comes from a study of blood T cell repertoires in COVID-19. TCRdb's table, derived via immunoSEQ multiplex PCR, lists solely in-frame clones and lacks some. Of about 200,000 clones listed, 70% to 85% were seen once; the top ten hold roughly 13%. CDR1 is SNHLY, CDR2 FYNNEI, per germline. V gave up 7 bases and J gave up 6 bases, with 13 bases separating them. The CDR3 is made up of 13 amino acids. The sample comprised peripheral blood. The chain joins TRBV2 to TRBJ2-1, with a possible D match to TRBD1 (6 bases). The TCR originated in a human donor in a cohort sampled during active COVID-19. The CDR3 is CASKNRERNEQFF. The CDR3 DNA reads TGTGCCAGCAAGAACAGGGAGCGCAATGAGCAGTTCTTC.